What follows describes a single T cell receptor (beta chain). The source of the sample is a study of monozygotic twins with inflammatory bowel disease. Each donor gave 2.5 to 3 ml of peripheral blood. TCRdb reworked the 5' RACE reads into one entry per CDR3 protein, no DNA. Recorded for this sample: approximately 330,000 distinct CDR3 sequences. Germline CDR1 is MDHEN and CDR2 is SYDVKM. The CDR3 has 18 amino acids. This chain uses TRBV28 with TRBJ2-7; the D call of TRBD1 rests on TCRdb alone, since no DNA is present to check it. The sample taken for sequencing was blood. This receptor was obtained from a human donor with ulcerative colitis or Crohn's disease, or a healthy co-twin of an affected twin (not recorded which). The CDR3 loop reads CASSLYPHPGTGFYEQYF.